This T cell receptor (beta chain) was sequenced during a study of tumor and adjacent non-tumor tissue in lung cancer. Overall study: On average, productive TCRbeta reads reached a few million per sample. The study's findings and limits: Tumor TCR diversity, when higher, was linked to shorter survival.

A word on this clonotype: What it binds is unknown. A much larger clone differs by one base, so this may be a read error.

Three rounds of nested PCR, following a modified ARM-PCR protocol, produced the TCRbeta library. Each CDR3 protein gets one entry after TCRdb re-called the multiplex PCR reads with MiXCR. The top ten clones hold over 10% of a sample with more than 95,000 distinct CDR3 sequences, roughly 67% of them seen once. Germline CDR1 MNHEY, CDR2 SVGAGI. This CDR3 comprises 15 residues. This sample's RNA came from whole unsorted tissue. Chemotherapy-naive patients with new lung cancer underwent thoracic surgery in China, August–late 2014. The sequencing input was lung tumor tissue. The chain carries TRBV6-5 and TRBJ1-3, with 7 bases matching TRBD1. This sequence was found in a man aged 25 to 40 with non-small cell lung cancer. The CDR3 DNA reads TGTGCCGGCAGACTGGACAGGAGCTCTGGAAACACCATATATTTT. Amino acid sequence: CAGRLDRSSGNTIYF.